This entry describes one TCR beta chain. Its target is not known. Samples with a second dose at about 4 or about 12 weeks were pooled together. The data were taken from a study of T cell responses to AZD1222 COVID-19 vaccine. Germline assignment: CDR1 SGHDT and CDR2 YYEEEE. The CDR3 covers 16 residues. V lost 2 bases to trimming and J lost 1 base; unmatched junction nucleotides: 5. The data were produced by immunoSEQ multiplex PCR, yet TCRdb's version contains in-frame clones alone and is incomplete. The data contain 150,000 to 200,000 clones, 92% of them seen just once; the ten biggest clones take up under 1.2%. Study findings and constraints: Of spike-specific TCRs, nearly half reportedly target regions left unmutated in variants. At baseline, just a handful of AZD1222 recipients tested seropositive. CD4 TCRs linked to vaccination spanned spike, dominating at 160-218 and 743-854.

The sequence was obtained from an adult who received the AZD1222 COVID-19 vaccine. The V call is TRBV5-6, the J call TRBJ2-2, with 7 positions matching TRBD1. The specimen comprised peripheral blood, sampled 28 days after the second AZD1222 dose. CDR3 residues: CASSFFRDRNTGELFF. The CDR3 DNA reads TGTGCCAGCAGCTTCTTCCGGGACAGGAACACCGGGGAGCTGTTTTTT.